Sequencing of this T cell receptor (beta chain) was carried out in a study of shared clonotypes between healthy human individuals. Across the study: Three plates each covered CD4 naive and memory; CD8 naive two, CD8 memory one.

Everyone who donated was a Caucasian adult who lived in Nashville, Tennessee. Over several immunoSEQ plates, each subset's genomic DNA was distributed in even portions. TCRdb keeps only in-frame clones here, not all; method: immunoSEQ multiplex PCR. The data show approximately 2.3 million clones, over 90% seen once. This clone was found once. V was pared by 8 bases and J by 2 bases, with 6 bases of the junction left unmatched. This CDR3 is 14 amino acids long. The germline V gene encodes CDR1 WNHNN and CDR2 SYGVQD (reference sequence). This chain joins TRBV10-1 and TRBJ2-7; TRBD1 matches 10 bases. Specimen: naive CD4+ T cells from PBMCs. Documented subset: CD45RA+ positively selected. This TCR derives from a man between 18 and 35 years old in good health. Some clones in this sample may be carry-over from other donors' samples. The CDR3 DNA reads TGCGCCAGCGGGGGGGACAGGGGTACCTACGAGCAGTACTTC. It yields the protein CASGGDRGTYEQYF.